The TCR beta chain under discussion was sequenced for a study of cytomegalovirus exposure and HLA in healthy donors. Study outcomes and limitations: No immune exposure information besides CMV serostatus was available.

The PCR contained 60 Vbeta and 13 Jbeta primers. This table comes from immunoSEQ multiplex PCR, and its TCRdb copy is limited to in-frame clones, with some not included. Found here are 150,000 to 250,000 clones, just over 75% of them singletons; the top ten hold roughly 2%. V trimming: 4 bases; J trimming: 3 bases; junction bases outside the gene matches: 6. Germline CDR1 and CDR2: SGHRS and YFSETQ. The CDR3 has 17 amino acids. Comment on this clone: Its cognate antigen is unknown.

The sequenced material came from PBMCs. The sequence came from a man younger than 40 in good health and CMV-seronegative. The chain employs TRBV5-1 and TRBJ2-1, with TRBD2 matching over 14 bases. The CDR3 here is CASSQGTSGSFYNEQFF. CDR3 DNA: TGCGCCAGCAGCCAAGGGACTAGCGGGAGTTTCTACAATGAGCAGTTCTTC.